Reported below is one T cell receptor beta chain. Per the original methods: Amplification of reference gene primers was used by the study to estimate nucleated cell counts. Profiling relied on immunoSEQ multiplex PCR, and the TCRdb table lists in-frame clones only, not all of them. V, J and clone size are taken as reported in that table, and D and trimming were inferred from the DNA itself. Altogether 75,000 to 100,000 clones are present, roughly 90% being singletons, with the ten largest covering 18%. These data come from a study of blood T cell repertoires in COVID-19. Study-wide background: Specimens from acute and convalescent COVID-19 originated in the United States, Italy and Spain. PBMCs, B-cell-depleted T cells, or T cells provided the cDNA or gDNA that made up the material.

The CDR3 is made up of 13 amino acids. Per the germline V gene, CDR1 is SNHLY and CDR2 is FYNNEI. The germline V and J ends were trimmed by 2 bases and 11 bases, with 15 bases remaining between them. The chain combines TRBV2 with TRBJ1-1; D perhaps matches TRBD1 (5 bases). Specimen: peripheral blood. This receptor was identified in a woman at least 80 years old with acute or convalescent COVID-19. The CDR3 loop is CASSELGGSRAFF. CDR3 sequence (DNA): TGTGCCAGCAGTGAATTGGGGGGGTCGAGGGCTTTCTTT. The full variable domain, in which reference TRBV2 and TRBJ1-1 provide the parts outside the CDR3, is EPEVTQTPSHQVTQMGQEVILRCVPISNHLYFYWYRQILGQKVEFLVSFYNNEISEKSEIFDDQFSVERPDGSNFTLKIRSTKLEDSAMYFCASSELGGSRAFFGQGTRLTVV.